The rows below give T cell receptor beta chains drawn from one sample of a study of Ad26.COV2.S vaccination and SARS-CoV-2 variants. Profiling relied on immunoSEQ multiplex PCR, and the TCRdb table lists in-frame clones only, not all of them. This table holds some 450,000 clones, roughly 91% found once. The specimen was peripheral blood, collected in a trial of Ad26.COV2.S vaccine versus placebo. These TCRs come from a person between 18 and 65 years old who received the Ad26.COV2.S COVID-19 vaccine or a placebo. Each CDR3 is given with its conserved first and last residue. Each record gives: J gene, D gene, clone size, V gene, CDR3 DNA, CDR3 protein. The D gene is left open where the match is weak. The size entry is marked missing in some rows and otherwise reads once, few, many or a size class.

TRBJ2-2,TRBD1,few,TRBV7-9,TGTGCCAGCACACCGGGACAGGGGACCGGGGAGCTGTTTTTT,CASTPGQGTGELFF
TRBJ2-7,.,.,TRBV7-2,TGTGCCAGCAGCACGCGAGGCGGAGGGTCGGCCTACGAGCAGTACTTC,CASSTRGGGSAYEQYF
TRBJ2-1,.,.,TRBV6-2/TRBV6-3,TGTGCCAGCAGTGGGGTGTTCTACAATGAGCAGTTCTTC,CASSGVFYNEQFF
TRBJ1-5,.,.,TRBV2,TGTGCCAGCAAGAGAGGCTTTAGCAATCAGCCCCAGCATTTT,CASKRGFSNQPQHF
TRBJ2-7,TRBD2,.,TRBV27,TGTGCCAGCAGACCCCTAGCGGGTAGCTCCTACGAGCAGTACTTC,CASRPLAGSSYEQYF
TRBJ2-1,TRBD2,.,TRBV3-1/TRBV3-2,TGTGCCAGCAGCCCCCTTATTTTAGCGGGAGACTACAATGAGCAGTTCTTC,CASSPLILAGDYNEQFF
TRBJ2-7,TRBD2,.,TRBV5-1,TGCGCCAGCAGCTCGGGGACTAGCGGGCTCTACGAGCAGTACTTC,CASSSGTSGLYEQYF
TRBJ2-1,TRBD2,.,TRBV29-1,TGCAGCGTCGGGGCCGAGCTAGCGGGAGCGGATGATGAGCAGTTCTTC,CSVGAELAGADDEQFF
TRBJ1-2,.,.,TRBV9,TGTGCCAGCAGCGTAGGACAGTCCTATGGCTACACCTTC,CASSVGQSYGYTF
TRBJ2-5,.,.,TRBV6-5,TGTGCCAGCAGTTCTAGAAGGCCAGGGAGAGGTGAGACCCAGTACTTC,CASSSRRPGRGETQYF
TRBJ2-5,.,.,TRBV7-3,TGTGCCAGCAGCTCCAGCACCGAAGAGACCCAGTACTTC,CASSSSTEETQYF
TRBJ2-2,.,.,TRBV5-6,TGTGCCAGCAGCCGACGGCTGAACACCGGGGAGCTGTTTTTT,CASSRRLNTGELFF
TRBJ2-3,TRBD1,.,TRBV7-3,TGTGCCAGCAGCTCCCCGGGACAGATGCAGTATTTT,CASSSPGQMQYF
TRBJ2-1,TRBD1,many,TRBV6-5,TGTGCCAGCAGTTACTCGACAGGGGGCAATGAGCAGTTCTTC,CASSYSTGGNEQFF
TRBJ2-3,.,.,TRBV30,TGTGCCTGGAGTGTAACTAGCACAGATACGCAGTATTTT,CAWSVTSTDTQYF
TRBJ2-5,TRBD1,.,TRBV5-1,TGCGCCAGCAGCAGGGGACAGAGCCCATGGACCCAGTACTTC,CASSRGQSPWTQYF
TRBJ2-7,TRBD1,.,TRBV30,TGTGCCTGGTCCGGGACAGGGCTCCACGAGCAGTACTTC,CAWSGTGLHEQYF
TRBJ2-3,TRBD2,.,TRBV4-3,TGCGCCAGCAGCCAAGATCTAGCGGGTACCACAGATACGCAGTATTTT,CASSQDLAGTTDTQYF
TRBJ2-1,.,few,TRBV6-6,TGTGCCAGCAGTTATCCGAGGAATGAGCAGTTCTTC,CASSYPRNEQFF
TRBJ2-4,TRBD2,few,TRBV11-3,TGTGCCAGCAGCTTAGTGGTGGGACTAGCGGGACTAGCCAAAAACATTCAGTACTTC,CASSLVVGLAGLAKNIQYF
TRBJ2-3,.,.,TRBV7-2,TGTGCCAGCAGTTTTTCTCGACAAGATACGCAGTATTTT,CASSFSRQDTQYF
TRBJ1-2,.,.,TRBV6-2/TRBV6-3,TGTGCCAGCAGTCCCGACAGATTCTTGCACTATGGCTACACCTTC,CASSPDRFLHYGYTF
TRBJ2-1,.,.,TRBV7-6,TGTGCTACCATGCGGCTCGGGAAGTCCTACAATGAGCAGTTCTTC,CATMRLGKSYNEQFF
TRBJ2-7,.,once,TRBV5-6,TGTGCCAGCAGCCTCGGGGTTTACTACGAGCAGTACTTC,CASSLGVYYEQYF
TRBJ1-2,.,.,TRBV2,TGTGCCAGCAGTGACCCCCCCAGGGCCCACTATGGCTACACCTTC,CASSDPPRAHYGYTF
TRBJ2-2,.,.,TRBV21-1,TGTGCCAGCAGGGGCGGGAGGCAGGTCGGGGAGCTGTTTTTT,CASRGGRQVGELFF
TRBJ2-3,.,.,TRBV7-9,TGTGCCAGCAGCCCCGGGACGGGGACCGATACGCAGTATTTT,CASSPGTGTDTQYF